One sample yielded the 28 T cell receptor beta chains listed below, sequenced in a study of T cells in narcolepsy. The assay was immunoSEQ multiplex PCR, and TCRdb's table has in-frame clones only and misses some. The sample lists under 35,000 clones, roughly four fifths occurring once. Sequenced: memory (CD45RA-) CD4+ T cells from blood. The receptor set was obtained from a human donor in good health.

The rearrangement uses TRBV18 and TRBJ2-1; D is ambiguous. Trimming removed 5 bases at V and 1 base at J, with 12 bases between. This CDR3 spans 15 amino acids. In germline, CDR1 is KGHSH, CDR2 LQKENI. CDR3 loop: CASSGTVLSYNEQFF. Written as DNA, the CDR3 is TGTGCCAGCTCAGGTACAGTTTTGTCCTACAATGAGCAGTTCTTC. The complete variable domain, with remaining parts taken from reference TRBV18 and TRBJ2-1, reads NAGVMQNPRHLVRRRGQEARLRCSPMKGHSHVYWYRQLPEEGLKFMVYLQKENIIDESGMPKERFSAEFPKEGPSILRIQQVVRGDSAAYFCASSGTVLSYNEQFFGPGTRLTVL.

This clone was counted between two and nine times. The CDR3, as DNA: TGTGCCAGCAGTCCCCAGAGGAGGGGCGAGCAGTACTTC. Encoded protein: CASSPQRRGEQYF. The genes are TRBV27 and TRBJ2-7; D might be TRBD2 (6 bases). The V end lost 5 bases, the J end lost 6 bases, and 14 bases lay between the germline ends. Germline V CDR1 and CDR2: MNHEY, SMNVEV (reference sequence). CDR3 length: 13 residues.

CDR3 sequence (DNA): TGTGCCAGTAGTATAGATCCAGGGGATGGCTACACCTTC. This codes for CASSIDPGDGYTF. This chain joins TRBV19 and TRBJ1-2, with D tentatively TRBD1 (6 bases). Germline CDR1 reads LNHDA; CDR2 reads SQIVND (reference sequence). The V and J ends lost 0 bases and 6 bases respectively, with 8 bases between them. This CDR3 is 13 amino acids long.

The CDR3 DNA follows: TGTGCCAGCAGCTCCAGCTTTAACACTGAAGCTTTCTTT. This translates into CASSSSFNTEAFF. The chain combines TRBV7-2 with TRBJ1-1; D uncertain. This CDR3 is built from 13 residues. Germline CDR1 reads SGHTA; CDR2 reads FQGNSA. Trimming shortened V by 4 bases and J by 2 bases, and 8 bases separated the two germline ends.

The CDR3 coding sequence is TGTGCCAGCAGCTTAGAGGCGTCAGGGGAAGCTTTCTTT. Protein: CASSLEASGEAFF. V usage is TRBV7-8 and J usage is TRBJ1-1, with D tentatively TRBD1 (5 bases). V shed 1 base and J shed 8 bases, with 11 bases lying between them. In germline, CDR1 is SGHVS, CDR2 FQNEAQ. The CDR3 has 13 amino acids.

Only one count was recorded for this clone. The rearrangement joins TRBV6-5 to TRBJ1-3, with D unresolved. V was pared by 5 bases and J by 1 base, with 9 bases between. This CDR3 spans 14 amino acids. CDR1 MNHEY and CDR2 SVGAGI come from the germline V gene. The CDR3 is CASSTFRSGNTIYF. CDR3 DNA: TGTGCCAGCAGTACCTTCAGATCTGGAAACACCATATATTTT.

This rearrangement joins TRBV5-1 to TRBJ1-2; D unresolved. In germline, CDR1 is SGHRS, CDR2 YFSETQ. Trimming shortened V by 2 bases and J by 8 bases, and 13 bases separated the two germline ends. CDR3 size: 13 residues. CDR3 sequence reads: CASSFSELLGYTF. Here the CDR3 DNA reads TGCGCCAGCAGCTTTTCCGAGTTGCTCGGCTACACCTTC.

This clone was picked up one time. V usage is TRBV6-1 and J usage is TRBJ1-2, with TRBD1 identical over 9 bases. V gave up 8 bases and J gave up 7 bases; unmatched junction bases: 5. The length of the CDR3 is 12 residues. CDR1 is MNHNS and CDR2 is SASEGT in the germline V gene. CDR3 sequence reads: CASLQGAGGYTF. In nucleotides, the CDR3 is TGTGCCAGCCTACAGGGGGCGGGTGGCTACACCTTC.

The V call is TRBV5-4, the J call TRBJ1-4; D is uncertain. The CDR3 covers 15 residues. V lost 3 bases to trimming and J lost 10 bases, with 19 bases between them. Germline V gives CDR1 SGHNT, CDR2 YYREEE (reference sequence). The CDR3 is CASSSSDSRSGKLFF. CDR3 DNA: TGTGCCAGCAGCTCTTCGGACTCCCGGTCAGGAAAACTGTTTTTT.

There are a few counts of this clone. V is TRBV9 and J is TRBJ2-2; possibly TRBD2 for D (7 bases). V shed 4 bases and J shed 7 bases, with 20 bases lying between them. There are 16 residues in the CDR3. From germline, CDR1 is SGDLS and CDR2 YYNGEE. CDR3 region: CASSPQVGGQFGELFF. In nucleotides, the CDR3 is TGTGCCAGCAGCCCACAGGTGGGGGGGCAATTCGGGGAGCTGTTTTTT.

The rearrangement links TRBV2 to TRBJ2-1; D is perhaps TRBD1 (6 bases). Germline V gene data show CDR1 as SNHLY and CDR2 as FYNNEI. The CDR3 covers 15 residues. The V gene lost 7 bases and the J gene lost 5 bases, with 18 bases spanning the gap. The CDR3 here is CASKNSQGSDNEQFF. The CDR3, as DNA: TGTGCCAGCAAAAATAGCCAGGGGAGCGACAATGAGCAGTTCTTC.

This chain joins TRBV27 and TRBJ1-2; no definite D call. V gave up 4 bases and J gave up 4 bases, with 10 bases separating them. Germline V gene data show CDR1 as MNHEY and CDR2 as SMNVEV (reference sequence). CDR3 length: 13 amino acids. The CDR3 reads CASSSTPVYGYTF. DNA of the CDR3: TGTGCCAGCAGTTCTACGCCGGTCTATGGCTACACCTTC.

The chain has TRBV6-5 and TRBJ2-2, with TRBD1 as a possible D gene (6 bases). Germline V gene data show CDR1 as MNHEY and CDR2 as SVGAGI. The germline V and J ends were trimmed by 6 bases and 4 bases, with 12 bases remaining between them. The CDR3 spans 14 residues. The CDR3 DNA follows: TGTGCCAGCAGAAAGACGACAGGCACCGGGGAGCTGTTTTTT. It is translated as CASRKTTGTGELFF.

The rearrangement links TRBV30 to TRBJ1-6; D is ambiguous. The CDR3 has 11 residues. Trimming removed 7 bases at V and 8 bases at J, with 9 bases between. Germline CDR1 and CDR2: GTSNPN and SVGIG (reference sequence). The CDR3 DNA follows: TGTGCCTCTGACTGGGATTCACCCCTCCACTTT. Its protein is CASDWDSPLHF.

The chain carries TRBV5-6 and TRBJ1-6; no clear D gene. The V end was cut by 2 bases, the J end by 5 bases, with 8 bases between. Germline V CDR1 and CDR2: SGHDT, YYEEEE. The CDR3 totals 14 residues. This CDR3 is CASSLIGDNSPLHF. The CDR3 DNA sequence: TGTGCCAGCAGCTTAATCGGGGATAATTCACCCCTCCACTTT.

CDR3 amino acids: CASSAPGTTNEKLFF. For the CDR3, the DNA is TGTGCCAGTAGCGCCCCGGGAACAACTAATGAAAAACTGTTTTTT. The rearrangement links TRBV19 to TRBJ1-4; D not certain. The V gene lost 6 bases and the J gene lost 0 bases, with 11 bases spanning the gap. This CDR3 has 15 amino acids. The germline V gene encodes CDR1 LNHDA and CDR2 SQIVND (reference sequence).

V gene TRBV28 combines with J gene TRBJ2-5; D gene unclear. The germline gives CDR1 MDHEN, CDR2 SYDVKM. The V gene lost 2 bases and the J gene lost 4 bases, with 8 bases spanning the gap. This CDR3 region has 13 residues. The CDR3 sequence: CASSLTSPETQYF. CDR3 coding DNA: TGTGCCAGCAGTTTAACCAGCCCAGAGACCCAGTACTTC.

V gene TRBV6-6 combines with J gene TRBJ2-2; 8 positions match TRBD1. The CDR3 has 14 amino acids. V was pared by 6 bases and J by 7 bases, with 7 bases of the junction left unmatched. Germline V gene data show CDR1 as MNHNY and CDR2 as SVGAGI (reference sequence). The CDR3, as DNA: TGTGCCAGCAGCCGGACAGGGATTGACGGGGAGCTGTTTTTT. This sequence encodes CASSRTGIDGELFF.

The CDR3, as DNA: TGTGCCAGCAGCGCGACTAGCGGGGGGAGGACCGGGGAGCTGTTTTTT. This codes for CASSATSGGRTGELFF. This sequence joins TRBV2 and TRBJ2-2; 13 bases line up with TRBD2. This CDR3 spans 16 amino acids. Germline V gene data show CDR1 as SNHLY and CDR2 as FYNNEI. Trimming took 6 bases from V and 5 from J; bases not matched to a gene: 6.

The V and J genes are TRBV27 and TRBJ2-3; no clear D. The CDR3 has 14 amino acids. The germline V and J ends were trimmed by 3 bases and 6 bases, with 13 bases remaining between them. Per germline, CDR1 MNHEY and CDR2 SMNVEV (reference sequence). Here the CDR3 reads CASSFNSIGDTQYF. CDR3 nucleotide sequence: TGTGCCAGCAGTTTTAACAGCATTGGGGATACGCAGTATTTT.

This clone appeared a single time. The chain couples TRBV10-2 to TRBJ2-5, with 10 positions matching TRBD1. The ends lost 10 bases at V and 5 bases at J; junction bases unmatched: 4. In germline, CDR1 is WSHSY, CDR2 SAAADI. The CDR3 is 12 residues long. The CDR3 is CATTGGFETQYF. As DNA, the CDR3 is TGCGCCACGACAGGGGGCTTTGAGACCCAGTACTTC.

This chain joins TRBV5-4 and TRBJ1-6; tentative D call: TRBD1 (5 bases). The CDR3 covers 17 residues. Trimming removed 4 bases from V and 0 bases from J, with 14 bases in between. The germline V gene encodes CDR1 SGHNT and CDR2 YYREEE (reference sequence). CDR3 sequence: CASSSGTTSSYNSPLHF. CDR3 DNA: TGTGCCAGCAGCAGCGGGACGACTAGCTCCTATAATTCACCCCTCCACTTT.

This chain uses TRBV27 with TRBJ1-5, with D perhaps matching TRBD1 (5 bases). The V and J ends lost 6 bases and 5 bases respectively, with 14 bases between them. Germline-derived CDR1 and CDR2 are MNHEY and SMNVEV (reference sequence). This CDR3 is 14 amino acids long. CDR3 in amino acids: CASSPGGGDQPQHF. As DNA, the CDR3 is TGTGCCAGCAGCCCTGGGGGAGGAGATCAGCCCCAGCATTTT.

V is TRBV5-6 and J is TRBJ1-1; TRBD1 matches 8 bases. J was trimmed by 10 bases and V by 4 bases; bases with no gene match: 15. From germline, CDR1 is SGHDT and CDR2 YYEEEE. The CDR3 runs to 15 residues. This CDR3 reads CASSPLRDRILGAFF. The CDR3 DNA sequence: TGTGCCAGCAGCCCCCTCCGGGACAGGATTCTGGGAGCTTTCTTT.

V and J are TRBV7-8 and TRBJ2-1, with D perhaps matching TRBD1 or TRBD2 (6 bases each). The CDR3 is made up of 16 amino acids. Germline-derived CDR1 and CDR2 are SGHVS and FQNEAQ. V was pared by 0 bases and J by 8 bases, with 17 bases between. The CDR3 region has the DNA TGTGCCAGCAGCTTAGCGCTCGGGGGCCTGCTCGATGAGCAGTTCTTC. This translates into CASSLALGGLLDEQFF.

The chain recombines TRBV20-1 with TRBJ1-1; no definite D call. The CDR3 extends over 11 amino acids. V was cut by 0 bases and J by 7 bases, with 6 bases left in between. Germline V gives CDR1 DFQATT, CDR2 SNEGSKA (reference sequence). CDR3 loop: CSARDTYEAFF. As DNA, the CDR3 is TGCAGTGCTAGAGACACGTATGAAGCTTTCTTT.

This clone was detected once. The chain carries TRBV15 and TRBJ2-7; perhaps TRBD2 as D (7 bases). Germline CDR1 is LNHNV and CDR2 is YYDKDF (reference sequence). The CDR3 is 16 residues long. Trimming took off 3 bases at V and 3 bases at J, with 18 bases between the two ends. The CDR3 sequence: CATSRGIRGASYEQYV. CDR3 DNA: TGTGCCACCAGCAGGGGCATTCGGGGGGCCAGCTACGAGCAGTACGTC.

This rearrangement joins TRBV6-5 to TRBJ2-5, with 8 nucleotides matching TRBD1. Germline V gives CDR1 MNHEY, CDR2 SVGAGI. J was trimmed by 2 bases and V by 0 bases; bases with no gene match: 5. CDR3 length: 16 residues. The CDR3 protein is CASSYSRGQGQETQYF. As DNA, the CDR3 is TGTGCCAGCAGTTACTCCAGGGGGCAGGGGCAAGAGACCCAGTACTTC.